The 9 T cell receptor beta chains below were found in one sample sequenced in a study of OX40 agonist ivuxolimab in advanced cancers. Using immunoSEQ multiplex PCR, the repertoire was profiled, and TCRdb retains in-frame clones only, with some absent. Altogether some 77,000 clones are present, 85% to 95% being singletons, with the ten largest covering about 0.32%. Here the sequenced sample was CD4+ or CD8+ T cells sorted from blood, taken in a trial of the OX40 agonist ivuxolimab. All receptors come from an adult with an advanced solid tumor such as melanoma, head and neck, liver or kidney cancer.

The rearrangement links TRBV28 to TRBJ2-3; 10 bases map to TRBD1. The CDR3 spans 15 residues. The V gene's germline CDR1 is MDHEN and CDR2 SYDVKM. V lost 7 bases to trimming and J lost 2 bases; unmatched junction nucleotides: 6. The CDR3: CASTMGTGVTDTQYF. Here the CDR3 DNA reads TGTGCCAGCACAATGGGGACAGGGGTCACAGATACGCAGTATTTT.

The rearrangement uses TRBV20-1 and TRBJ2-5; D ambiguous. This CDR3 has 11 residues. V lost 0 bases and J lost 5, with 4 bases in between. From germline, CDR1 is DFQATT and CDR2 SNEGSKA (reference sequence). CDR3 residues: CSARDQETQYF. The CDR3 region has the DNA TGCAGTGCTAGAGATCAGGAGACCCAGTACTTC.

V is TRBV9 and J is TRBJ1-3; 8 bases map to TRBD1. Looked up from germline, CDR1 is SGDLS and CDR2 is YYNGEE. V gave up 0 bases and J gave up 7 bases; unmatched junction bases: 6. The CDR3 spans 15 residues. The CDR3 DNA follows: TGTGCCAGCAGCGTAGCTGGACAGGGCGGGAACACCATATATTTT. It yields the protein CASSVAGQGGNTIYF.

This chain uses TRBV5-1 with TRBJ2-3; TRBD2 matches 12 bases. CDR1 SGHRS and CDR2 YFSETQ come from the germline V gene. V shed 3 bases and J 2 bases; nucleotides not matched to a gene: 4. There are 16 residues in the CDR3. The CDR3 bases are TGCGCCAGCAGCTCCCGGACTAGCGGGGTCACAGATACGCAGTATTTT. Protein: CASSSRTSGVTDTQYF.

The rearrangement links TRBV10-3 to TRBJ2-2, with D uncertain. Germline V gene data show CDR1 as ENHRY and CDR2 as SYGVKD. This CDR3 is built from 14 residues. Between the trimmed V and J ends, which lost 8 bases and 0 bases, there was a span of 10 bases. The CDR3 sequence is CAIPRPANTGELFF. CDR3 in DNA: TGTGCCATCCCGAGGCCCGCGAACACCGGGGAGCTGTTTTTT.

The chain joins TRBV27 to TRBJ2-7; D is possibly TRBD2 (6 bases). The length of the CDR3 is 16 residues. Germline V CDR1 and CDR2: MNHEY, SMNVEV (reference sequence). V lost 2 bases and J 2 bases, leaving 16 bases between the germline ends. The CDR3 nucleotides are TGTGCCAGCAGTTTAAACGGGAGAACCATGACCTACGAGCAGTACTTC. Encoded protein: CASSLNGRTMTYEQYF.

J is TRBJ2-5 and V is TRBV7-9; 10 bases align to TRBD1. The length of the CDR3 is 15 residues. CDR1 and CDR2 (germline): SEHNR, FQNEAQ (reference sequence). V lost 0 bases, J lost 4 bases, and 2 bases stayed unmatched. The CDR3 DNA is TGTGCCAGCAGCTTAGCGGGGACAGGGGTAGAGACCCAGTACTTC. This codes for CASSLAGTGVETQYF.

This chain connects TRBV7-9 to TRBJ2-2, with D perhaps given as TRBD1 or TRBD2 (5 bases each). Germline V gives CDR1 SEHNR, CDR2 FQNEAQ (reference sequence). V was trimmed by 8 bases and J by 4 bases, leaving 11 bases between them. The CDR3 runs to 13 residues. CDR3 region: CASEGRITGELFF. CDR3 DNA sequence: TGTGCCAGCGAGGGACGGATCACCGGGGAGCTGTTTTTT. Filled out from reference TRBV7-9 and TRBJ2-2, the complete variable domain reads DTGVSQNPRHKITKRGQNVTFRCDPISEHNRLYWYRQTLGQGPEFLTYFQNEAQLEKSRLLSDRFSAERPKGSFSTLEIQRTEQGDSAMYLCASEGRITGELFFGEGSRLTVL.

This clone was counted once. CDR3 sequence: CASRAPGQGVHEQFF. CDR3 DNA sequence: TGTGCCAGCAGGGCCCCGGGACAGGGGGTACATGAGCAGTTCTTC. The gene calls are TRBV27 and TRBJ2-1; 11 positions agree with TRBD1. CDR3 length equals 15 residues. V was clipped by 6 bases and J by 8 bases; unmatched bases: 9. Germline CDR1 MNHEY, CDR2 SMNVEV (reference sequence).